This T cell receptor beta chain is from a study of metastatic and nonmetastatic thyroid tumors (dated by TCRdb to about 2020). Regarding the complete study: Repertoires were compared across peripheral blood and tumor or nodule tissue samples from malignant and benign thyroid patients.

Libraries were built with PCR. Data came from an Illumina HiSeq 4000. High-throughput sequencing was used to profile the CDR3 region of the TCR beta-chain in every patient. Processing in the source paper ran as follows. CDR3 differences across clinicopathological groups were used to build a classifier for discriminating distant-metastatic papillary thyroid cancer patients. To measure repertoire diversity the researchers used the Shannon index, while the Morisita-Horn index served to gauge how similar the tumor and blood repertoires were. TCRdb reworked the public reads: Q25 trimming with fastp, MiXCR clone assembly, productive beta chains retained. The V and J calls, along with clone size, are taken from TCRdb and not from the paper's own processing. This sample holds tens of thousands of clones; approximately 15% were observed only once. The ten largest make up around 3% of the sample. Study-wide conclusions, independent of this receptor: In both blood and tumor samples, malignant tumors were reported to have significantly higher TCR beta diversity than benign nodules.

On this clone: Its antigen is still unknown. It has no much larger one-base neighbor in the sample; base qualities were not kept.

None of the patients had been given any treatment before thyroid surgery. Using T-cell receptor beta sequencing, the researchers looked back retrospectively at clinical samples from patients, gathered between about 2012 and 2019. From V the trimming removes 7 bases and from J it removes 4 bases, while the gene matches leave 14 bases of the junction unaccounted for. Sequences SGHVS (CDR1) and FNYEAQ (CDR2) are obtained from the germline V gene. The CDR3 goes from the cysteine to the phenylalanine over 17 residues. Left in the record is the CDR3 DNA by itself, 51 bases read in frame from the first base.

This receptor was obtained from a female donor with papillary thyroid cancer or a benign thyroid nodule (not recorded which). Some clones in this sample may be carry-over from other donors' samples. The sample taken for sequencing was blood. The rearranged chain carries TRBV7-6 and TRBJ2-1; TRBD2 fits 9 bases in the junction. The CDR3 here reads CASTPDCLAGEYNEQFF. The sequenced DNA: TGTGCCAGCACCCCCGATTGTTTAGCGGGAGAGTACAATGAGCAGTTCTTC.